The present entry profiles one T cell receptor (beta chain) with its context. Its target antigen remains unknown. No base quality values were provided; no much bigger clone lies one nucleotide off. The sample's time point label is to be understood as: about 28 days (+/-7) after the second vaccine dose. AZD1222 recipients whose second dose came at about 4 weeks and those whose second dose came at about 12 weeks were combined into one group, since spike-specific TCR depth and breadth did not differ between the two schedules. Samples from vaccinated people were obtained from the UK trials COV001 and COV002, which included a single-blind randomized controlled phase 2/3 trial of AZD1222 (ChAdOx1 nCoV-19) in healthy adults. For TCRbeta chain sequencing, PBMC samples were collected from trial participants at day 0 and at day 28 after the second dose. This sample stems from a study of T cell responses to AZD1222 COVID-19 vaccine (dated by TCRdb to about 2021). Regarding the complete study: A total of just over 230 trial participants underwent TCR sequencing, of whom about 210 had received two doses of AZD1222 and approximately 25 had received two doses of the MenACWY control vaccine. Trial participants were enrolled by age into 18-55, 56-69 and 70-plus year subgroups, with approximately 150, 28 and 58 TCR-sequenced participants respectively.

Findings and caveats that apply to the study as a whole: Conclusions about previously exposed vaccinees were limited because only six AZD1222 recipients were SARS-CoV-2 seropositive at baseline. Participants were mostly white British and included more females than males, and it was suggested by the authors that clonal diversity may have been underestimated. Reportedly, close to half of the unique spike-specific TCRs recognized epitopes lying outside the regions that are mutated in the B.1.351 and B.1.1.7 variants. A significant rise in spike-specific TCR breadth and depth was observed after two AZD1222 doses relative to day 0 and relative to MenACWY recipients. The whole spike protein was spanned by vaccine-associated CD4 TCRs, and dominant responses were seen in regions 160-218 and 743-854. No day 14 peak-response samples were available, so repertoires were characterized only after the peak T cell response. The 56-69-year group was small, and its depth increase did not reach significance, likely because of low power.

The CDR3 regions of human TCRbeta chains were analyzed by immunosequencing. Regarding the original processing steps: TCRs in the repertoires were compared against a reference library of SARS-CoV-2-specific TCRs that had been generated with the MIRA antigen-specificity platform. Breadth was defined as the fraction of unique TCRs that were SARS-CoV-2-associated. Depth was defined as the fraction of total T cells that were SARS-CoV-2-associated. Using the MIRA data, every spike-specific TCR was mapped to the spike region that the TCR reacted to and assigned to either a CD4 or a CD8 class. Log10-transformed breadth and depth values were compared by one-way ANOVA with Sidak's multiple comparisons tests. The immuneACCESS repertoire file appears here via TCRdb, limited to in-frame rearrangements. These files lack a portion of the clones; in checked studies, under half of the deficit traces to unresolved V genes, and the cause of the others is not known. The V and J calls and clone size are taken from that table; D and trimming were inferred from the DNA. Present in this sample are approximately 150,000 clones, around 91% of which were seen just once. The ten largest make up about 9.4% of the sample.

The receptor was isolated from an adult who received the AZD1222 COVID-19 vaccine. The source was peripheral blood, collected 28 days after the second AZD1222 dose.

The nucleotides read TGTGCCAGCAGTCCCATTCTAGGACCAACTAATGAAAAACTGTTTTTT. Its protein product is CASSPILGPTNEKLFF. The chain is made from TRBV27 and TRBJ1-4; confidence is insufficient to name the D gene. Taken from the germline V gene (reference sequence), the CDR1 and CDR2 loops are MNHEY and SMNVEV. From the cysteine up to the phenylalanine, the CDR3 has a length of 16 residues. Just the 48-base CDR3 DNA is kept, in frame starting at base 1. The junction shows trimming of 5 bases on V and 0 bases on J, plus 13 bases between the germline ends.